The 14 T cell receptor beta chains given below trace back to one sample, sequenced in a study of beta chain features in type 1 diabetes. Whole-study results and caveats: Moderate but significant shortening of TCRB CDR3s was recorded in all four CD4+ subsets from Type 1 diabetes patients.

The antigens these receptors bind are not known. cDNA synthesis used the whole RNA isolate, giving expressed TCRB sequences. Method: immunoSEQ multiplex PCR; TCRdb's copy keeps in-frame clones and lacks some. The data hold 45,000 to 60,000 clones, with 35% to 55% observed a single time. What was sequenced was stem cell memory CD4+ T cells from blood. These receptors originate from a man aged 30 to 39 with type 1 diabetes.

A single count supports this clone. The chain combines TRBV7-6 with TRBJ1-5, with TRBD1 matching 11 bases. The CDR3 has 15 amino acids. V trimming: 4 bases; J trimming: 8 bases; junction bases outside the gene matches: 7. CDR1 is SGHVS and CDR2 is FNYEAQ in the germline V gene. The CDR3 loop is CASSSRTGGVEPQHF. CDR3 DNA: TGTGCCAGCAGCTCCCGGACAGGGGGCGTGGAGCCCCAGCATTTT. Looking up the rest from reference TRBV7-6 and TRBJ1-5 gives the full variable domain: GAGVSQSPRYKVTKRGQDVALRCDPISGHVSLYWYRQALGQGPEFLTYFNYEAQQDKSGLPNDRFSAERPEGSISTLTIQRTEQRDSAMYRCASSSRTGGVEPQHFGDGTRLSIL.

The chain employs TRBV19 and TRBJ2-3, with TRBD2 matching over 9 bases. Losses at the gene ends were 3 bases for V and 5 bases for J; bases not matched to a gene: 12. The CDR3 sequence is 17 residues long. The germline CDR1 and CDR2 sequences are LNHDA and SQIVND (reference sequence). The CDR3 spells CASSMVASGMSGDTQYF. Written as DNA, the CDR3 is TGTGCCAGTAGTATGGTGGCTAGCGGGATGTCTGGAGATACGCAGTATTTT.

This clone was seen only a few times. V usage is TRBV28 and J usage is TRBJ2-7; 7 nucleotides align to TRBD2. The germline gives CDR1 MDHEN, CDR2 SYDVKM. This CDR3 comprises 15 residues. The V and J ends lost 1 base and 0 bases, in that order; junction bases with no gene match: 3. The CDR3 DNA reads as TGTGCCAGCAGTTTATCGGGCGGGAGCTCCTACGAGCAGTACTTC. Its protein is CASSLSGGSSYEQYF.

The gene calls are TRBV28 and TRBJ1-2; D is ambiguous. CDR3 length: 11 residues. Trimming pared 8 bases from V and 3 bases from J, leaving 7 bases between. CDR1 is MDHEN, CDR2 SYDVKM, per germline. DNA for the CDR3: TGTGCCAGCTACAGTTACTATGGCTACACCTTC. Protein product: CASYSYYGYTF.

This clone was found a few times. V is TRBV20-1 and J is TRBJ2-1, with 7 bases aligning to TRBD1. Trimming took 5 bases from V and 5 from J; bases not matched to a gene: 0. The length of the CDR3 is 11 residues. The germline V gene has CDR1 DFQATT and CDR2 SNEGSKA (reference sequence). The CDR3 DNA sequence: TGCAGTGCTGGGACAGACAATGAGCAGTTCTTC. Residues: CSAGTDNEQFF.

The chain links TRBV10-3 to TRBJ2-2; TRBD2 agrees at 9 bases. The CDR3 sequence is 16 residues long. V lost 8 bases and J lost 1; bases outside the gene matches: 8. Per the germline V gene, CDR1 is ENHRY and CDR2 is SYGVKD. DNA for the CDR3: TGTGCCATCGGGGCGGGAGGGCCGGGGAACACCGGGGAGCTGTTTTTT. Translating it yields CAIGAGGPGNTGELFF.

The chain joins TRBV5-4 to TRBJ2-1; 8 bases line up with TRBD2. Per germline, CDR1 SGHNT and CDR2 YYREEE (reference sequence). The CDR3 has 15 amino acids. V dropped 1 base and J dropped 9; count of bases not matched to a gene: 9. CDR3 sequence: CASSLYREGRREQFF. The DNA of the CDR3 is TGTGCCAGCAGCTTGTACCGGGAGGGCCGGCGTGAGCAGTTCTTC.

The J gene is TRBJ2-7, the V gene TRBV2, with 12 bases that match TRBD2. With 6 bases clipped from V and 4 bases from J, the junction kept 4 bases outside the gene matches. The germline gives CDR1 SNHLY, CDR2 FYNNEI. The CDR3 is 14 amino acids. As DNA, the CDR3 is TGTGCCAGCAGCCCCGGGACTAGCGGGTACGAGCAGTACTTC. It is translated as CASSPGTSGYEQYF.

The chain carries TRBV15 and TRBJ1-5; 7 nucleotides match TRBD1. J lost 5 bases, V lost 1 base, and 2 bases had no gene match. The germline V gene encodes CDR1 LNHNV and CDR2 YYDKDF (reference sequence). This CDR3 is 14 amino acids long. CDR3 region: CATSRGQGDQPQHF. CDR3 nucleotide sequence: TGTGCCACCAGCAGAGGACAGGGTGATCAGCCCCAGCATTTT.

This clone was picked up a small number of times. V gene TRBV5-1 combines with J gene TRBJ1-5, with a possible D match to TRBD1 (5 bases). The CDR3 is made up of 13 amino acids. Germline lookup yields CDR1 SGHRS and CDR2 YFSETQ. The V and J ends lost 4 bases and 4 bases respectively, with 9 bases between them. The CDR3 DNA is TGCGCCAGCAGCCAGGGTAGGAATCAGCCCCAGCATTTT. Its translation: CASSQGRNQPQHF.

The chain combines TRBV14 with TRBJ2-2; TRBD2 agrees at 7 bases. Per the germline V gene, CDR1 is SGHDN and CDR2 is FVKESK. The CDR3 contains 16 residues. V lost 4 bases and J lost 2; bases outside the gene matches: 7. The chain's CDR3 is CASSRLERGNTGELFF. The CDR3 coding sequence is TGTGCCAGCAGCCGCCTCGAGCGGGGCAACACCGGGGAGCTGTTTTTT. The full variable domain, with the rest looked up from reference TRBV14 and TRBJ2-2, is EAGVTQFPSHSVIEKGQTVTLRCDPISGHDNLYWYRRVMGKEIKFLLHFVKESKQDESGMPNNRFLAERTGGTYSTLKVQPAELEDSGVYFCASSRLERGNTGELFFGEGSRLTVL.

The chain carries TRBV19 and TRBJ2-7, with 10 bases fitting TRBD2. The CDR3 sequence is 16 residues long. The V segment lost 4 bases and the J segment 0 bases; nucleotides outside the gene matches: 6. Germline values: CDR1 LNHDA, CDR2 SQIVND (reference sequence). The CDR3 sequence: CASSTPRLAGSYEQYF. In DNA form, the CDR3 reads TGTGCCAGTAGTACCCCCCGACTAGCGGGCTCCTACGAGCAGTACTTC. Looking up the rest from reference TRBV19 and TRBJ2-7 gives the full variable domain: DGGITQSPKYLFRKEGQNVTLSCEQNLNHDAMYWYRQDPGQGLRLIYYSQIVNDFQKGDIAEGYSVSREKKESFPLTVTSAQKNPTAFYLCASSTPRLAGSYEQYFGPGTRLTVT.

V is TRBV29-1 and J is TRBJ1-1, with 7 bases that match TRBD1. CDR3 size: 11 residues. Trimming took 7 bases from V and 10 from J; bases not matched to a gene: 9. Germline V gene sequence: CDR1 SQVTM, CDR2 ANQGSEA. CDR3 loop: CSDLVGGVAFF. The CDR3 DNA reads TGCAGCGACCTCGTAGGGGGCGTAGCTTTCTTT. Full variable domain (remainder filled in from reference TRBV29-1 and TRBJ1-1): SAVISQKPSRDICQRGTSLTIQCQVDSQVTMMFWYRQQPGQSLTLIATANQGSEATYESGFVIDKFPISRPNLTFSTLTVSNMSPEDSSIYLCSDLVGGVAFFGQGTRLTVV.

CDR3 sequence (DNA): TGTGCCAGCAGTGCCCGGGACTCCCTGGACGAGCAGTACTTC. The encoded protein is CASSARDSLDEQYF. This sequence joins TRBV6-1 and TRBJ2-7; TRBD2 is a possible D gene (6 bases). Deletions cut 4 bases from V and 5 bases from J, with 15 bases between. The CDR3 runs 14 residues. Germline V CDR1 and CDR2: MNHNS, SASEGT.